This TCR beta chain appears in the sequencing data of a study of blood T cell repertoires in COVID-19. After removal of 0 bases from V and 2 bases from J, the junction contained 17 bases not matched to a gene. Germline assignment: CDR1 LNHDA and CDR2 SQIVND (reference sequence). The CDR3 totals 20 residues. Original analysis: Quantification of nucleated cells was approximated via reference gene primer amplification. The data were produced by immunoSEQ multiplex PCR, yet TCRdb's version contains in-frame clones alone and is incomplete. That table is the source of V, J and clone size, and D and trimming were worked out from the DNA. The sample lists under 200,000 clones; around 85% were seen once.

Sequencing used peripheral blood. The sequence was obtained from a man aged 70-80 years with active or convalescent COVID-19. The J gene is TRBJ2-5, the V gene TRBV19; TRBD2 matches at 8 bases. CDR3 DNA: TGTGCCAGTAGTATAGAACCAACTCCCATAGCGGGAAGACCGCAAGAGACCCAGTACTTC. As protein: CASSIEPTPIAGRPQETQYF.